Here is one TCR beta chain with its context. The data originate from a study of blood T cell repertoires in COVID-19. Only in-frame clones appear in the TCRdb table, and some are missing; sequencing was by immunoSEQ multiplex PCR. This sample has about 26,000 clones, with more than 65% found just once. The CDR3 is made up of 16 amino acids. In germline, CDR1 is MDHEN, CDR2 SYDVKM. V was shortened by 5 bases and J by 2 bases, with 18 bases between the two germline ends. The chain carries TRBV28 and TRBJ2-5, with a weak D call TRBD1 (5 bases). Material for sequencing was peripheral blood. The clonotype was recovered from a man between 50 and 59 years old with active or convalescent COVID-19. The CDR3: CASSLLVSDTQETQYF. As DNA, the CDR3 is TGTGCCAGCAGTCTATTGGTATCGGACACTCAAGAGACCCAGTACTTC.